This T cell receptor (beta chain) was observed in a study of T cells in Graves' hyperthyroidism and ophthalmopathy. The wider study: At initial diagnosis, before any treatment had begun, peripheral blood was obtained. The study, taken as a whole, reports: Blood also showed most of the thyroid clonotypes that were expanded above 0.001.

Over 18 months, lack of ophthalmopathy progression marked Graves' hyperthyroidism as stable. Patients aged 18 to 65 with hyperthyroidism were newly diagnosed, with duration under 2 months. The source material, RNA transcripts, was used to amplify TCR beta CDR3 regions. Using the HTBI primer set, a first-round RT-PCR was run on the TCR CDR3. Each CDR3 protein is one row after TCRdb ran MiXCR on the multiplex PCR reads. The table includes around 580,000 distinct CDR3 sequences, approximately 16% detected once. Germline V gives CDR1 SGHRS, CDR2 YFSETQ. V dropped 4 bases and J dropped 1; count of bases not matched to a gene: 12. The CDR3 is 18 residues long. This clonotype was detected only a few times. Its specificity is unknown.

The genes are TRBV5-1 and TRBJ2-3, with 10 bases that match TRBD2. This TCR came from a woman younger than 30 with Graves' hyperthyroidism. Sample: blood. The CDR3 sequence is CASSKQLAGRSGTDTQYF. The CDR3 DNA follows: TGCGCCAGCAGCAAACAACTAGCGGGACGCTCGGGCACAGATACGCAGTATTTT.